A single sample is the source of the 31 T cell receptor beta chains below, sequenced in a study of human versus mouse CDR3 diversity and MHC coevolution. Here immunoSEQ multiplex PCR was the method, and the copy in TCRdb shows in-frame clones only, minus some. The profile shows about 77,000 clones, around 92% of them singletons. The material sequenced was naive CD4+ T cells from blood. Subset in this sample: CD45RO-negative CD62L-positive naive CD4 T cells. The origin of the receptors is a person aged 30-69 years in good health.

This rearrangement joins TRBV7-2 to TRBJ2-1; 11 nucleotides align to TRBD2. The J segment lost 1 base and the V segment lost 2 bases, leaving 10 bases of the junction unmatched. Germline values: CDR1 SGHTA, CDR2 FQGNSA. CDR3 length equals 19 residues. This chain's CDR3 is CASSLPKNSSGGSYNEQFF. The DNA of the CDR3 is TGTGCCAGCAGCTTACCCAAAAATTCTAGCGGGGGGTCCTACAATGAGCAGTTCTTC.

J is TRBJ2-5 and V is TRBV7-2, with 9 bases aligning to TRBD1. With the DNA end fitting TRBJ2-7 better, the J assignment may be wrong. The CDR3 length is 14 residues. Germline loops: CDR1 SGHTA, CDR2 FQGNSA. Here the CDR3 DNA reads TGTGCCAGCAGCCAAGGGACAGGGCTAAGCGAGCAGTACTTC. As protein: CASSQGTGLSEQYF.

The rearrangement links TRBV2 to TRBJ2-5; the D gene is possibly TRBD1 (6 bases). There are 18 residues in the CDR3. V shed 2 bases and J shed 5 bases, with 24 bases lying between them. Germline V gene sequence: CDR1 SNHLY, CDR2 FYNNEI. The CDR3 nucleotides read TGTGCCAGCAGTGAAAGGGCTATAAAACAGGGCCTCAGGGAGACCCAGTACTTC. It yields the protein CASSERAIKQGLRETQYF.

The chain joins TRBV6-6 to TRBJ2-6; 7 bases are a match to TRBD1. Germline V gene lookup returns CDR1 MNHNY and CDR2 SVGAGI (reference sequence). Losses at the gene ends were 2 bases for V and 8 bases for J; bases not matched to a gene: 3. This CDR3 contains 14 residues. CDR3 sequence: CASSYPRGTNVLTF. The CDR3 DNA reads TGTGCCAGCAGTTACCCCAGGGGGACCAACGTCCTGACTTTC.

The gene calls are TRBV19 and TRBJ1-1; TRBD1 aligns across 9 bases. This CDR3 comprises 21 residues. Trimming took 3 bases from V and 6 from J; bases not matched to a gene: 26. Per germline, CDR1 LNHDA and CDR2 SQIVND (reference sequence). The DNA for the CDR3 is TGTGCCAGTAGTATCGGCCAATCAGGACGGGACAGGGCACGGGTGGGTCCTGAAGCTTTCTTT. As protein: CASSIGQSGRDRARVGPEAFF.

The chain combines TRBV5-1 with TRBJ2-5; 7 bases are shared with TRBD1. Germline V gene data show CDR1 as SGHRS and CDR2 as YFSETQ. The CDR3 consists of 13 residues. V lost 4 bases and J lost 8; bases outside the gene matches: 8. CDR3 nucleotides: TGCGCCAGCAGCAAAGACAGGGAAGGCACCCAGTACTTC. Amino acid sequence: CASSKDREGTQYF.

The rearrangement uses TRBV4-1 and TRBJ2-7, with D possibly matching TRBD2 (7 bases). CDR1 is MGHRA and CDR2 is YSYEKL in the germline V gene. CDR3 length: 15 residues. Trimming took 1 base from V and 9 from J, leaving 19 bases between them. CDR3 bases: TGCGCCAGCAGCCAAGCGGGGGGCGGACCCCGGGGGCAGTACTTC. This sequence encodes CASSQAGGGPRGQYF.

CDR3 nucleotide sequence: TGTGCCAGCAGCTTATCAGGGGGCGGAGCACCCCTCCACTTT. This encodes CASSLSGGGAPLHF. The chain links TRBV5-4 to TRBJ1-6, with 8 nucleotides matching TRBD1. CDR1 is SGHNT, CDR2 YYREEE, per germline (reference sequence). CDR3 length: 14 residues. V lost 2 bases and J lost 11; bases outside the gene matches: 6.

This chain links TRBV4-2 with TRBJ1-2, with TRBD1 identical over 7 bases. The CDR3 has 15 amino acids. Germline trimming cut 1 base from V and 4 bases from J; bases unmatched to any gene: 6. The germline V gene has CDR1 LGHNA and CDR2 YNFKEQ. The CDR3 reads CASSQGQGIGYGYTF. The CDR3 DNA reads as TGTGCCAGCAGCCAAGGACAGGGTATCGGCTATGGCTACACCTTC.

The V call is TRBV30, the J call TRBJ1-4; D remains ambiguous. The CDR3 extends over 15 amino acids. V dropped 7 bases and J dropped 3 bases, with 18 bases sitting between them. Germline CDR1 is GTSNPN and CDR2 is SVGIG (reference sequence). CDR3 loop: CAYNPRGLANEKLFF. The CDR3 DNA follows: TGTGCCTATAACCCACGAGGTTTGGCTAATGAAAAACTGTTTTTT.

The CDR3 spells CASSQVASGAAGAYEQYF. CDR3 in DNA: TGTGCCAGCAGCCAAGTTGCTAGCGGGGCTGCGGGGGCCTACGAGCAGTACTTC. V and J are TRBV4-2 and TRBJ2-7, with 9 bases lining up with TRBD2. V lost 1 base and J lost 2; bases outside the gene matches: 12. Germline CDR1 is LGHNA and CDR2 is YNFKEQ. The CDR3 runs to 18 residues.

The chain carries TRBV10-1 and TRBJ2-3; D perhaps matches TRBD1 (6 bases). Trimming shortened V by 4 bases and J by 4 bases, and 12 bases separated the two germline ends. The V gene's germline CDR1 is WNHNN and CDR2 SYGVQD (reference sequence). This CDR3 has 14 residues. CDR3 DNA: TGCGCCAGCAGTGCACAGGGAAGGTCAGATACGCAGTATTTT. Residues: CASSAQGRSDTQYF.

This clone has only a few counts. This sequence joins TRBV10-2 and TRBJ1-3; D unresolved. This CDR3 has 14 residues. The germline gives CDR1 WSHSY, CDR2 SAAADI. V shed 6 bases and J shed 0 bases, with 9 bases lying between them. The CDR3 sequence is CASRAEGSGNTIYF. The CDR3 DNA reads TGCGCCAGCAGGGCCGAGGGCTCTGGAAACACCATATATTTT.

V gene TRBV2 combines with J gene TRBJ1-4; 9 bases map to TRBD1. V lost 7 bases to trimming and J lost 6 bases; unmatched junction nucleotides: 9. Germline V gene sequence: CDR1 SNHLY, CDR2 FYNNEI. CDR3 size: 15 residues. The DNA of the CDR3 is TGTGCCAGCACCGCGGGTGGGACAGGGCATGAAAAACTGTTTTTT. It encodes CASTAGGTGHEKLFF.

The CDR3 bases are TGCGCCAGCAGCTTGGAGCCTGAAGGGGTGTACTACGAGCAGTACTTC. This codes for CASSLEPEGVYYEQYF. The chain employs TRBV5-1 and TRBJ2-7, with D tentatively TRBD1 (5 bases). This CDR3 contains 16 residues. CDR1 and CDR2 (germline): SGHRS, YFSETQ. Trimming took off 0 bases at V and 3 bases at J, with 16 bases between the two ends.

The V and J genes are TRBV2 and TRBJ2-5; 7 nucleotides align to TRBD1. V lost 6 bases and J lost 1; bases outside the gene matches: 11. CDR1 SNHLY and CDR2 FYNNEI come from the germline V gene. The CDR3 sequence is 16 residues long. The CDR3 loop is CASRYNRGLGQETQYF. DNA of the CDR3: TGTGCCAGCAGATACAACAGGGGTTTGGGCCAAGAGACCCAGTACTTC. Variable domain in full (rest from reference TRBV2 and TRBJ2-5): EPEVTQTPSHQVTQMGQEVILRCVPISNHLYFYWYRQILGQKVEFLVSFYNNEISEKSEIFDDQFSVERPDGSNFTLKIRSTKLEDSAMYFCASRYNRGLGQETQYFGPGTRLLVL.

V gene TRBV29-1 combines with J gene TRBJ2-1; tentative D call: TRBD2 (5 bases). The CDR3 covers 11 residues. Trimming left V 3 bases short and J 7 bases short, with 7 bases between. In germline, CDR1 is SQVTM, CDR2 ANQGSEA. This CDR3 is CSVDPGNEQFF. CDR3 DNA sequence: TGCAGCGTTGACCCGGGGAATGAGCAGTTCTTC.

The V call is TRBV6-1, the J call TRBJ1-2; 7 bases agree with TRBD1. The junction had 7 bases not matched to a gene; V was cut back by 10 bases and J by 2 bases. Per the germline V gene, CDR1 is MNHNS and CDR2 is SASEGT. The CDR3 consists of 13 residues. The CDR3 loop is CATNGQDNYGYTF. Here the CDR3 DNA reads TGTGCCACCAACGGACAGGACAACTATGGCTACACCTTC.

This rearrangement joins TRBV6-1 to TRBJ2-7; no clear D gene. The CDR3 loop spans 12 amino acids. V lost 7 bases and J lost 3, with 10 bases in between. CDR1 is MNHNS, CDR2 SASEGT, per germline. The CDR3 nucleotides read TGTGCCAGCATGTCAGTGCTCTACGAGCAGTACTTC. Translation gives CASMSVLYEQYF.

This chain links TRBV28 with TRBJ2-1; 8 positions match TRBD2. The V and J ends lost 1 base and 3 bases, in that order; junction bases with no gene match: 2. Germline V gene sequence: CDR1 MDHEN, CDR2 SYDVKM. The CDR3 covers 15 residues. The CDR3 DNA sequence: TGTGCCAGCAGTTTATCGGGGGGGAACTACAATGAGCAGTTCTTC. Amino acid sequence: CASSLSGGNYNEQFF. Filled out from reference TRBV28 and TRBJ2-1, the complete variable domain reads DVKVTQSSRYLVKRTGEKVFLECVQDMDHENMFWYRQDPGLGLRLIYFSYDVKMKEKGDIPEGYSVSREKKERFSLILESASTNQTSMYLCASSLSGGNYNEQFFGPGTRLTVL.

This chain uses TRBV6-1 with TRBJ1-5, with 9 positions matching TRBD1. Germline CDR1 MNHNS, CDR2 SASEGT. The CDR3 is made up of 16 amino acids. Unmatched junction bases numbered 2, after V lost 1 base and J lost 1 base. CDR3 nucleotides: TGTGCCAGCAGTGAAGGGACAGGGGTGAGCAATCAGCCCCAGCATTTT. It codes for CASSEGTGVSNQPQHF.

The rearrangement joins TRBV27 to TRBJ1-1; possible D gene TRBD1, 5 bases. V was clipped by 6 bases and J by 0 bases, with 8 bases between them. The germline V gene has CDR1 MNHEY and CDR2 SMNVEV (reference sequence). This CDR3 spans 13 amino acids. The CDR3 bases are TGTGCCAGCAGAGACAGCCTGAACACTGAAGCTTTCTTT. This gives the protein CASRDSLNTEAFF.

The V gene is TRBV20-1, the J gene TRBJ1-2, with D perhaps matching TRBD1 (6 bases). The CDR3 spans 10 residues. Trimming removed 6 bases at V and 6 bases at J, with 8 bases between. CDR1 DFQATT and CDR2 SNEGSKA come from the germline V gene (reference sequence). The CDR3 DNA is TGCAGTGCCCGACAGGATGGCTACACCTTC. This encodes CSARQDGYTF.

V usage is TRBV25-1 and J usage is TRBJ1-1; 7 positions agree with TRBD1. CDR1 is MGHDK, CDR2 SYGVNS, per germline. The CDR3 totals 14 residues. The V segment lost 4 bases and the J segment 3 bases; nucleotides outside the gene matches: 5. The CDR3 region is CASSALRGHTEAFF. CDR3 in DNA: TGTGCCAGCAGTGCCCTAAGGGGGCACACTGAAGCTTTCTTT.

The chain is built from TRBV27 and TRBJ2-2; D is unresolved. The CDR3 is 14 amino acids. V was trimmed by 2 bases and J by 1 base, leaving 5 bases between them. Germline V lookup: CDR1 MNHEY, CDR2 SMNVEV (reference sequence). The CDR3 protein is CASSLQVNTGELFF. CDR3 DNA: TGTGCCAGCAGTTTACAGGTGAACACCGGGGAGCTGTTTTTT.

Turning to this clone: One end of the junction fails to match germline, which may point to a read error. The CDR3 here is CASSKAGEYRPQHF. Written as DNA, the CDR3 is TGTGCCAGCAGTAAAGCCGGGGAGTACCGGCCCCAGCATTTT. The V call is TRBV6-1, the J call TRBJ1-5; unclear D gene. The CDR3 is 14 amino acids. The germline CDR1 and CDR2 sequences are MNHNS and SASEGT.

The chain carries TRBV12-5 and TRBJ2-1; D ambiguous. V was pared by 1 base and J by 2 bases, with 12 bases between. Germline V gene sequence: CDR1 LGHNT, CDR2 FRNRAP. The CDR3 spans 16 residues. CDR3 DNA: TGTGCTAGTGGTTTGGGACACAATAGACCCTACAATGAGCAGTTCTTC. This sequence encodes CASGLGHNRPYNEQFF.

In its sample, this clone was seen once. The CDR3 loop reads CASSLGDSFPTEAFF. Written as DNA, the CDR3 is TGTGCCAGCAGTTTAGGGGACAGTTTTCCAACTGAAGCTTTCTTT. This chain connects TRBV27 to TRBJ1-1, with 7 bases identical to TRBD1. With 2 bases clipped from V and 5 bases from J, the junction kept 8 bases outside the gene matches. This CDR3 contains 15 residues. The germline V gene has CDR1 MNHEY and CDR2 SMNVEV (reference sequence).

The chain couples TRBV13 to TRBJ2-6; D is unresolved. There are 19 residues in the CDR3. From germline, CDR1 is PRHDT and CDR2 FYEKMQ (reference sequence). V was clipped by 3 bases and J by 0 bases, with 18 bases between them. This CDR3 reads CASSFTAHETPSGANVLTF. DNA of the CDR3: TGTGCCAGCAGCTTCACGGCACACGAGACTCCCTCTGGGGCCAACGTCCTGACTTTC.

The table lists this clone with a count of one. The chain links TRBV28 to TRBJ1-2; a weak D match, TRBD1 (6 bases). This CDR3 region has 15 residues. CDR1 is MDHEN and CDR2 is SYDVKM in the germline V gene. V lost 5 bases to trimming and J lost 2 bases, with 15 bases between them. CDR3: CASSPDSLGNYGYTF. CDR3 coding DNA: TGTGCCAGCAGTCCGGACAGCCTAGGGAACTATGGCTACACCTTC.

V gene TRBV9 combines with J gene TRBJ1-2; D gene unclear. The germline gives CDR1 SGDLS, CDR2 YYNGEE. V lost 0 bases and J lost 0, with 12 bases in between. The CDR3 totals 16 residues. The CDR3 protein is CASSVDQRSTNYGYTF. CDR3 nucleotides: TGTGCCAGCAGCGTAGACCAGCGATCCACTAACTATGGCTACACCTTC.